Following are 6 T cell receptor beta chains from one sample sequenced in a study of CD8+ T cells in alopecia areata (dated by TCRdb to about 2018). Receptors were amplified or captured by the immunoSEQ multiplex PCR assay. RNA was extracted from all samples and reverse transcribed into cDNA, which served as template for TCR sequencing. Held by TCRdb, this immuneACCESS table contains in-frame sequences only and omits some clones. Under half of the omission traces to an unresolved V gene where checked; the cause of the rest is unknown. This sample holds some 200,000 clones; roughly three fifths were observed only once. About 5.3% of the sample belongs to the ten largest clones. Sequenced sample: CD8+ T cells sorted from blood. The origin of the receptors is a human donor in good health.

The rearrangement joins TRBV7-8 to TRBJ1-1; 7 bases fit TRBD1. The CDR3 covers 15 residues. The V gene end was trimmed by 1 base and the J gene end by 7 bases; junction bases not matched to a gene: 9. Germline V lookup: CDR1 SGHVS, CDR2 FQNEAQ. The CDR3 DNA sequence: TGTGCCAGCAGCTTAGAGTCGACAGGGTCGGGTGAAGCTTTCTTT. Its protein is CASSLESTGSGEAFF.

J is TRBJ2-7 and V is TRBV20-1, with D tentatively TRBD1 (5 bases). Germline CDR1 reads DFQATT; CDR2 reads SNEGSKA (reference sequence). The CDR3 totals 11 residues. V lost 4 bases to trimming and J lost 6 bases, with 10 bases between them. The CDR3 region has the DNA TGCAGTGCTACTCAGGGCTCCGAGCAGTACTTC. Translated: CSATQGSEQYF.

The J gene is TRBJ2-1, the V gene TRBV5-6; no reliable D call. This CDR3 has 12 residues. Germline values: CDR1 SGHDT, CDR2 YYEEEE. V lost 4 bases to trimming and J lost 5 bases, with 7 bases between them. The CDR3 coding sequence is TGTGCCAGCAGCGCTCAAGACAATGAGCAGTTCTTC. It translates to CASSAQDNEQFF.

The J gene is TRBJ2-7, the V gene TRBV5-4, with 11 bases fitting TRBD2. V shed 4 bases, J shed 0 bases, and the junction held 9 bases outside the gene matches. The CDR3 has 17 residues. The germline CDR1 and CDR2 sequences are SGHNT and YYREEE (reference sequence). The CDR3 region has the DNA TGTGCCAGCAGCCGTGGACTAGCGGGCAAAAGCTCCTACGAGCAGTACTTC. This sequence encodes CASSRGLAGKSSYEQYF.

This clone was observed a few times. V gene TRBV29-1 combines with J gene TRBJ2-7, with 9 nucleotides matching TRBD1. V shed 6 bases, J shed 0 bases, and the junction held 3 bases outside the gene matches. CDR3 length equals 13 residues. Germline V gives CDR1 SQVTM, CDR2 ANQGSEA. In DNA form, the CDR3 reads TGCAGCGTCCGGACAGGGGCCTCCTACGAGCAGTACTTC. Its translation is CSVRTGASYEQYF.

This sequence joins TRBV6-5 and TRBJ2-1; 9 positions agree with TRBD2. This CDR3 spans 14 amino acids. CDR1 is MNHEY and CDR2 is SVGAGI in the germline V gene. J was trimmed by 7 bases and V by 7 bases; bases with no gene match: 8. The CDR3: CASNPTRGGNEQFF. CDR3 nucleotides: TGTGCCAGCAATCCGACGCGGGGGGGAAATGAGCAGTTCTTC.